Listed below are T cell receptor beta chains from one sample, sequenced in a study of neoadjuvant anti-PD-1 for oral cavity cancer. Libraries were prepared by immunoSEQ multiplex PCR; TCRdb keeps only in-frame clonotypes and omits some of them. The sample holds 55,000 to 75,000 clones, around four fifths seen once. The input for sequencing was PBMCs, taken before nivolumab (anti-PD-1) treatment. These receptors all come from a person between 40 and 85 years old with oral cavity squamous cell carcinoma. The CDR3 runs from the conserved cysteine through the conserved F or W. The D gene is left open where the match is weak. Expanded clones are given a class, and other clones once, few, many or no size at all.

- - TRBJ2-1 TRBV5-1 TGCGCCAGCAGCTTGGGGGGTTGGGGACTGTCCTACAATGAGCAGTTCTTC CASSLGGWGLSYNEQFF
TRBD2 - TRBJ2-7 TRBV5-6 TGTGCCAGCAGGGGACTAGCGAACGAGCAGTACTTC CASRGLANEQYF
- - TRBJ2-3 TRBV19 TGTGCCAGTAGTATAGGGCGACAGGATACGCAGTATTTT CASSIGRQDTQYF
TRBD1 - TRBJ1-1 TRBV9 TGTGCCAGCAGAGGGACAGGGAGAGGGGACACTGAAGCTTTCTTT CASRGTGRGDTEAFF
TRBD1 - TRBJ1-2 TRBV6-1 TGTGCCAGCAGTGAACCAGGGGGCTGGAATGGCTACACCTTC CASSEPGGWNGYTF
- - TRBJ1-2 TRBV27 TGTGCCAGCAGTTTTGCAGGAAACTATGGCTACACCTTC CASSFAGNYGYTF
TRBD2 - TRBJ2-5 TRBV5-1 TGCGCCAGCAGTACGGGGACTAGCGAGAAAGAGACCCAGTACTTC CASSTGTSEKETQYF
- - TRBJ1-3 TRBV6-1 TGTGCCAGCAGTCCACAGTACTCTGGAAACACCATATATTTT CASSPQYSGNTIYF
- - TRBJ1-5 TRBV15 TGTGCCACCAGCCATGGAGGGGCGGGCAATCAGCCCCAGCATTTT CATSHGGAGNQPQHF
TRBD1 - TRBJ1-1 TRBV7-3 TGTGCCAGCAGATTCGGGACAGGGGGAGGTGAAGCTTTCTTT CASRFGTGGGEAFF
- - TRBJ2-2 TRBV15 TGTGCCACCAGCACCTCGACAGAGCCCGGGGAGCTGTTTTTT CATSTSTEPGELFF
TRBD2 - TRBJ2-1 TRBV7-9 TGTGCCAGCAGCCCGACTAGCGGAGGGGACAATGAGCAGTTCTTC CASSPTSGGDNEQFF
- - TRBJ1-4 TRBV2 TGTGCCAGCAGTGACAGGACAGCCATAACTAATGAAAAACTGTTTTTT CASSDRTAITNEKLFF
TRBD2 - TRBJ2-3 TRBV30 TGTGCCTGGAGTAAAGGCGCTAGCGGGGGCACAGATACGCAGTATTTT CAWSKGASGGTDTQYF
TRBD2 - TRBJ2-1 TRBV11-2 TGTGCCAGCAGCTTAATAGCGGGCCCCGATGAGCAGTTCTTC CASSLIAGPDEQFF
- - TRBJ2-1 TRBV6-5 TGTGCCAGCAGTTCCCCACGGGACCTCTACAATGAGCAGTTCTTC CASSSPRDLYNEQFF
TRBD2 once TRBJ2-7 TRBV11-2 TGTGCCAGCAGCTCGCGGACTAGCGGGAGCTACGAGCAGTACTTC CASSSRTSGSYEQYF
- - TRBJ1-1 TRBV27 TGTGCCAGCAGTTTAGGGTCCGTGAACACTGAAGCTTTCTTT CASSLGSVNTEAFF
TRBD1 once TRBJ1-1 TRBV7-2 TGTGCCAGCAGCCGCCGGGACAGGGCGAACACTGAAGCTTTCTTT CASSRRDRANTEAFF
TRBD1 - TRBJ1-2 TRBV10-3 TGTGCCATCAGTGAGTCGACAGGGGGCTACACCTTC CAISESTGGYTF
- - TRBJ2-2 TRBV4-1 TGCGCCAGCAGCATGCTAGGACAGACCGGGGAGCTGTTTTTT CASSMLGQTGELFF
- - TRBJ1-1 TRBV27 TGTGCCAGCGGCCCGCAAGGACAGAACACTGAAGCTTTCTTT CASGPQGQNTEAFF
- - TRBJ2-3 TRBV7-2 TGTGCCAGCAGCTTAGACTCCAGCCTCACAGATACGCAGTATTTT CASSLDSSLTDTQYF
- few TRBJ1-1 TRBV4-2 TGTGCCAGCAGCCAAAGGCGCGCCTCGGGTATGAACACTGAAGCTTTCTTT CASSQRRASGMNTEAFF
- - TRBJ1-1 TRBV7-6 TGTGCCAGCAGTAAAGGGAGACTCACTGAAGCTTTCTTT CASSKGRLTEAFF
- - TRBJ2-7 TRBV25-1 TGTGCCAGCAGTGAATATAGAGGGACCCCCTACGAGCAGTACTTC CASSEYRGTPYEQYF
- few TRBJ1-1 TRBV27 TGTGCCAGCAGTTTATGGGGGAACACTGAAGCTTTCTTT CASSLWGNTEAFF
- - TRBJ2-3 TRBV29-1 TGCAGCGTTGGGGAAGCTGGAGATACGCAGTATTTT CSVGEAGDTQYF
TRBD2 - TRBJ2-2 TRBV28 TGTGCCAGCAGACGGACTAGCTACACCGGGGAGCTGTTTTTT CASRRTSYTGELFF
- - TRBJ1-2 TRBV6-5 TGTGCCAGCAGTTACTCCTTTCAGAATACGTATGGCTACACCTTC CASSYSFQNTYGYTF
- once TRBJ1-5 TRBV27 TGTGCCAGCAGTTTAAGCGGCTTGACAGATAGCAATCAGCCCCAGCATTTT CASSLSGLTDSNQPQHF
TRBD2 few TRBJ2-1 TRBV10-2 TGCGCCAGCAGTGAGTCGGGACTAGCGGGGGGCCCTACCTACAATGAGCAGTTCTTC CASSESGLAGGPTYNEQFF
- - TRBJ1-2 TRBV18 TGTGCCAGCTCACCGGACCAGGGGATAGGCTATGGCTACACCTTC CASSPDQGIGYGYTF
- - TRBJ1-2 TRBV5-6 TGTGCCAGCAGCTTAGGGGGGCGGAACTATGGCTACACCTTC CASSLGGRNYGYTF
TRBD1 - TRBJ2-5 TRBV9 TGTGCCAGCAGCGTAGCCTGGGACAGGGTTGAGACCCAGTACTTC CASSVAWDRVETQYF
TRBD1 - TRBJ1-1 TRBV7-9 TGTGCCAGCAGTCCCTTATCAGGGGGCGCGTCCCCGAACACTGAAGCTTTCTTT CASSPLSGGASPNTEAFF
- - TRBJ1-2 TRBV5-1 TGCGCCAGCAGCTCGGACAGCTATGGCTACACCTTC CASSSDSYGYTF
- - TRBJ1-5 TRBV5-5 TGTGCCAGCAGCTTAGGTGGAAGCAATCAGCCCCAGCATTTT CASSLGGSNQPQHF
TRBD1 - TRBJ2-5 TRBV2 TGTGCCATCATGATTCCGGGACAGGGGGAAGAGACCCAGTACTTC CAIMIPGQGEETQYF
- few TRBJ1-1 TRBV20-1 TGCAGTGCTCCCTGGACTAAGGCTTTCTTT CSAPWTKAFF
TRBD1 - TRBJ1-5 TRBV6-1 TGTGCCAGCAGTGCTCGGGACAGGGGGCAGCCCCAGCATTTT CASSARDRGQPQHF
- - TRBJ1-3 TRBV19 TGTGCCAGTAGTATACGGAACGGAAACACCATATATTTT CASSIRNGNTIYF
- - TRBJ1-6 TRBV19 TGTGCCAGTAGTATGAGGGGCCAAGGGGGATCACCCCTCCACTTT CASSMRGQGGSPLHF
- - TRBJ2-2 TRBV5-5 TGTGCCAGCAGTCTGGGCTGGGCCTCTACGAACACCGGGGAGCTGTTTTTT CASSLGWASTNTGELFF
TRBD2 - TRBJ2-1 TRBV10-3 TGTGCCATCAGTGACGGGACTAGCGGGACCGATGAGCAGTTCTTC CAISDGTSGTDEQFF